The TCR beta chain described here comes from a study of blood T cell repertoires in COVID-19. Whole-study context: The analysed material was cDNA or gDNA that came from T cells, B-cell-depleted T cells, or PBMCs.

The J segment lost 6 bases and the V segment lost 3 bases, leaving 5 bases of the junction unmatched. CDR1 is KGHDR, CDR2 SFDVKD, per germline. The CDR3 spans 15 residues. Clones were read by immunoSEQ multiplex PCR, and TCRdb kept only the in-frame ones, dropping some. The profile covers under 80,000 clones, with over 70% appearing a single time and around 10% taken by the ten largest. The clonotype originates from a man in his fifties or sixties with acute or convalescent COVID-19. The chain recombines TRBV24-1 with TRBJ1-4; TRBD1 aligns across 8 bases. Sequencing was done on a sample of peripheral blood. The CDR3 reads CATSDGGQGDEKLFF. CDR3 nucleotide sequence: TGTGCCACCAGTGATGGTGGACAGGGTGATGAAAAACTGTTTTTT.